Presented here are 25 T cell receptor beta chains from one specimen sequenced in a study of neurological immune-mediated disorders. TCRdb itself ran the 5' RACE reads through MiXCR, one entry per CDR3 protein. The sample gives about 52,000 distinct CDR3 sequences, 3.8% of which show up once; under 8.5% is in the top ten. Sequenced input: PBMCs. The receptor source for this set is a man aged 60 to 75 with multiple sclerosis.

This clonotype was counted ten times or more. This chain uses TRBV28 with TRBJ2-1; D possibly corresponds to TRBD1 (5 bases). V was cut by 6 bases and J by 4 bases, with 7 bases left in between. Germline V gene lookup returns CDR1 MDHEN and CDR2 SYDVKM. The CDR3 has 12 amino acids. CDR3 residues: CASRTEYNEQFF. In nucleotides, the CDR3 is TGTGCCAGCAGGACAGAATACAATGAGCAGTTCTTC. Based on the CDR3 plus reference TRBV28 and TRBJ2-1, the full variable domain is DVKVTQSSRYLVKRTGEKVFLECVQDMDHENMFWYRQDPGLGLRLIYFSYDVKMKEKGDIPEGYSVSREKKERFSLILESASTNQTSMYLCASRTEYNEQFFGPGTRLTVL.

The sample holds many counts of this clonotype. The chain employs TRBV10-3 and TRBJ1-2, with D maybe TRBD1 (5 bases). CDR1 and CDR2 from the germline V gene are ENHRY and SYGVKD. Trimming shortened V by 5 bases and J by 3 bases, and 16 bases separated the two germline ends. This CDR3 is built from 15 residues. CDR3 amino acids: CAISNPGRGDYGYTF. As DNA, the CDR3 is TGTGCCATCAGTAACCCAGGGCGGGGCGACTATGGCTACACCTTC.

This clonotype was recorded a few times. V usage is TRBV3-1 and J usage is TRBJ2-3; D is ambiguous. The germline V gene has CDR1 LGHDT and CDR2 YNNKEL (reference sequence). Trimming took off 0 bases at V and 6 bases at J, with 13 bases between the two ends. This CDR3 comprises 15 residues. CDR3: CASSQDVGVVDTQYF. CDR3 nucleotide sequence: TGTGCCAGCAGCCAAGACGTCGGCGTGGTCGATACGCAGTATTTT.

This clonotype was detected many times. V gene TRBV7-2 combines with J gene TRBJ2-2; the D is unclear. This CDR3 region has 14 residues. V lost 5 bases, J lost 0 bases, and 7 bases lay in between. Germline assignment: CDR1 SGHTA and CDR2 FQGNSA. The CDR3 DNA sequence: TGTGCCAGCAGCCTTAGACCGAACACCGGGGAGCTGTTTTTT. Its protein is CASSLRPNTGELFF.

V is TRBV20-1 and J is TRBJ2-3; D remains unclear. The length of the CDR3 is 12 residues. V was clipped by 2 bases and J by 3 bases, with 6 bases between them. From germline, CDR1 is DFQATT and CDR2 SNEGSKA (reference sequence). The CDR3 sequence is CSARLRTDTQYF. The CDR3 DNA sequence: TGCAGTGCTAGACTAAGGACAGATACGCAGTATTTT.

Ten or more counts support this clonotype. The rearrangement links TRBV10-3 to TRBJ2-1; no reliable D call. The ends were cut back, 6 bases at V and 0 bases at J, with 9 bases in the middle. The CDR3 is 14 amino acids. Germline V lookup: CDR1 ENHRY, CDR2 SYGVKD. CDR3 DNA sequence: TGTGCCATCAGGGGAACGGACTCCTACAATGAGCAGTTCTTC. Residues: CAIRGTDSYNEQFF.

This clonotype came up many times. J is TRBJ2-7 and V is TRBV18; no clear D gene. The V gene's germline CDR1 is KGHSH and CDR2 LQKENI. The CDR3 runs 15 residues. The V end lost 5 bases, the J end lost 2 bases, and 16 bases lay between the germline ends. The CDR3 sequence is CASSSLPTPTYEQYF. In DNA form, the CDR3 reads TGTGCCAGCTCATCGCTGCCGACACCTACCTACGAGCAGTACTTC.

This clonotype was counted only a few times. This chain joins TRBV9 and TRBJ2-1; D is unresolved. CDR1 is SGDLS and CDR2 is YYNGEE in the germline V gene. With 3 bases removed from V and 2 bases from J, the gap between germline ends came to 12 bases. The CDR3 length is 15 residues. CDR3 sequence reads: CASSATDIAYNEQFF. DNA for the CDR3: TGTGCCAGCAGCGCTACGGATATCGCCTACAATGAGCAGTTCTTC.

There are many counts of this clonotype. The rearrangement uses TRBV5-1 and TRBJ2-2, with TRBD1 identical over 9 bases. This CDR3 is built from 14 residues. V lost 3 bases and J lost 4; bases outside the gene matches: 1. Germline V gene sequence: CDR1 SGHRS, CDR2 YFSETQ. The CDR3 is CASSWDRVTGELFF. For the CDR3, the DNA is TGCGCCAGCAGCTGGGACAGGGTCACCGGGGAGCTGTTTTTT.

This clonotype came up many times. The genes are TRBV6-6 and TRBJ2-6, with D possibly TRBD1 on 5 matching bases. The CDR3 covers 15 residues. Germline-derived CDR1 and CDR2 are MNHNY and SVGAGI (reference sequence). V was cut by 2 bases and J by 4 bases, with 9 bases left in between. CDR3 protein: CASSYVGAGANVLTF. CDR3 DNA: TGTGCCAGCAGTTACGTAGGGGCGGGGGCCAACGTCCTGACTTTC.

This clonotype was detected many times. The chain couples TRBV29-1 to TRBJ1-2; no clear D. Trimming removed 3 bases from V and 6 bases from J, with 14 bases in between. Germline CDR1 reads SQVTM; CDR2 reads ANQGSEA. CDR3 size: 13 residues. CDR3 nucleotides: TGCAGCGTTGAGGGATGGGCCCCCAATGGCTACACCTTC. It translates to CSVEGWAPNGYTF.

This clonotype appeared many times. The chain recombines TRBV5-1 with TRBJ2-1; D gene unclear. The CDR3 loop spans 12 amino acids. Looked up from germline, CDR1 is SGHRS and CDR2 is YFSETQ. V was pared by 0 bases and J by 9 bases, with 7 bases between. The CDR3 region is CASSLVGVEQFF. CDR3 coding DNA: TGCGCCAGCAGCTTGGTTGGGGTTGAGCAGTTCTTC.

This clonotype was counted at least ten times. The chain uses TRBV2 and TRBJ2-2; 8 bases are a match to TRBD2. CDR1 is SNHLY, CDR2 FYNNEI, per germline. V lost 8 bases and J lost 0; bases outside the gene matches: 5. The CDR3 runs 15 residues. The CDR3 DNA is TGTGCCAGCGCCTCGGGAGGGACGAACACCGGGGAGCTGTTTTTT. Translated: CASASGGTNTGELFF.

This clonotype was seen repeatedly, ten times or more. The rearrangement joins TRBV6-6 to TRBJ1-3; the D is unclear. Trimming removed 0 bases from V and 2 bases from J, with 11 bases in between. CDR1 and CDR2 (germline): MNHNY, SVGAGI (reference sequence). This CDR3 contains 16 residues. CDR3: CASSYSIEGAGNTIYF. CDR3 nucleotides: TGTGCCAGCAGTTACTCGATTGAGGGCGCTGGAAACACCATATATTTT.

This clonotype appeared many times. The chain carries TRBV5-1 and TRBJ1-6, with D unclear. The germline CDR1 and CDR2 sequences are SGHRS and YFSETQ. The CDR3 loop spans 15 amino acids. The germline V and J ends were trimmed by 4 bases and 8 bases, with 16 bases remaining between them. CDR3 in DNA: TGCGCCAGCAGCACTGGCGGCGGGTGGGATTCACCCCTCCACTTT. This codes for CASSTGGGWDSPLHF.

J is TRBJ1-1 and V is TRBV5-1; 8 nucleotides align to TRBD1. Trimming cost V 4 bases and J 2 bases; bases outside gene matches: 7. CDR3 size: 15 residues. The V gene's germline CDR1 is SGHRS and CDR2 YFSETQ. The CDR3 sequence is CASSPPTGVNTEAFF. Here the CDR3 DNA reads TGCGCCAGCAGCCCGCCGACAGGGGTTAACACTGAAGCTTTCTTT.

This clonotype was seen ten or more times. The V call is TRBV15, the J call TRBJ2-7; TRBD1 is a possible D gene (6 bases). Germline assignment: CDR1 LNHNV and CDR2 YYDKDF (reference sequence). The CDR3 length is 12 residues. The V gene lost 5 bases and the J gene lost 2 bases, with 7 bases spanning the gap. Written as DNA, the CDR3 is TGTGCCACCAGCGGACAGACCTACGAGCAGTACTTC. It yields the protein CATSGQTYEQYF.

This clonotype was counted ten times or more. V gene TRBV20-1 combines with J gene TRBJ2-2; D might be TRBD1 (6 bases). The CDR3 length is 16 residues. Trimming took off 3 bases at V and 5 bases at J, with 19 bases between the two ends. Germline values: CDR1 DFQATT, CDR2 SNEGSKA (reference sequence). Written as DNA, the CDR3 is TGCAGTGCTAGGAAAATCGGACAGAGTTTGACCGGGGAGCTGTTTTTT. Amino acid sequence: CSARKIGQSLTGELFF.

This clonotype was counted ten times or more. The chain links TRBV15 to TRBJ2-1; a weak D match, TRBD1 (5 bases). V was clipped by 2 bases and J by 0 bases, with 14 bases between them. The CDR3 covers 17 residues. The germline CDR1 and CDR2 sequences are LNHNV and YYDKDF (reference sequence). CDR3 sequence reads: CATSRQNRWSSYNEQFF. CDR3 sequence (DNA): TGTGCCACCAGCAGACAAAACAGGTGGAGCTCCTACAATGAGCAGTTCTTC.

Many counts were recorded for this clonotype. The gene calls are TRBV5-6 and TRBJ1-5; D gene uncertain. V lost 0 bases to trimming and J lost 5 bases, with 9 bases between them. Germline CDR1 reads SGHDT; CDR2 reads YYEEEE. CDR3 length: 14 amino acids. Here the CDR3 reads CASSLVDSHQPQHF. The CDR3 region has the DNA TGTGCCAGCAGCTTGGTAGATTCTCATCAGCCCCAGCATTTT.

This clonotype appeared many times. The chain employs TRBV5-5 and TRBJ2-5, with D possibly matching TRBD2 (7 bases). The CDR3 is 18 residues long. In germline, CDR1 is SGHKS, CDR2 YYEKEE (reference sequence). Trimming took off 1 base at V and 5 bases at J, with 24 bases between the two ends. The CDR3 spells CASSLREGYPEGEETQYF. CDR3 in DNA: TGTGCCAGCAGCTTGAGGGAGGGGTACCCCGAGGGGGAGGAGACCCAGTACTTC.

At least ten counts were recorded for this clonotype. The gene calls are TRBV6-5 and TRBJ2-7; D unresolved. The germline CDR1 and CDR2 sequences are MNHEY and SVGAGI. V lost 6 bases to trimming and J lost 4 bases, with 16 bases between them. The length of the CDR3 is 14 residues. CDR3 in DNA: TGTGCCAGCAGCCCGACTCCCACCGGGTACGAGCAGTACTTC. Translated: CASSPTPTGYEQYF.

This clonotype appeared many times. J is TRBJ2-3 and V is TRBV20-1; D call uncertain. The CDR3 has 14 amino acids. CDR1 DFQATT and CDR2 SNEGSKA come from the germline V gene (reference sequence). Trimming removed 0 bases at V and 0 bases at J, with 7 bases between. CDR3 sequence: CSARDLSSTDTQYF. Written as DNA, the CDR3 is TGCAGTGCTAGAGATCTAAGTAGCACAGATACGCAGTATTTT.

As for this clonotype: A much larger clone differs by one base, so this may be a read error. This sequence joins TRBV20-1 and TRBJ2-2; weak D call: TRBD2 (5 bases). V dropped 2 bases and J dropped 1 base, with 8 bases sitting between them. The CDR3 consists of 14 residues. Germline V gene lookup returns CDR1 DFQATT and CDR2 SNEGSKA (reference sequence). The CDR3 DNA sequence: TGCAGTGCTAGACCGGGAAAGAACACCGGGGAGCTGTTTTTT. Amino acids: CSARPGKNTGELFF.

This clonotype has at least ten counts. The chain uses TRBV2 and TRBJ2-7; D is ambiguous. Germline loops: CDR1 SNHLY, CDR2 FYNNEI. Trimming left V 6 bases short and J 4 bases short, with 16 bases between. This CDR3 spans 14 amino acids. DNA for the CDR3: TGTGCCAGCAGCGCCTCAGCCCGGGTTTACGAGCAGTACTTC. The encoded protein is CASSASARVYEQYF. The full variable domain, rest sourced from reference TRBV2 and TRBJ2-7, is EPEVTQTPSHQVTQMGQEVILRCVPISNHLYFYWYRQILGQKVEFLVSFYNNEISEKSEIFDDQFSVERPDGSNFTLKIRSTKLEDSAMYFCASSASARVYEQYFGPGTRLTVT.